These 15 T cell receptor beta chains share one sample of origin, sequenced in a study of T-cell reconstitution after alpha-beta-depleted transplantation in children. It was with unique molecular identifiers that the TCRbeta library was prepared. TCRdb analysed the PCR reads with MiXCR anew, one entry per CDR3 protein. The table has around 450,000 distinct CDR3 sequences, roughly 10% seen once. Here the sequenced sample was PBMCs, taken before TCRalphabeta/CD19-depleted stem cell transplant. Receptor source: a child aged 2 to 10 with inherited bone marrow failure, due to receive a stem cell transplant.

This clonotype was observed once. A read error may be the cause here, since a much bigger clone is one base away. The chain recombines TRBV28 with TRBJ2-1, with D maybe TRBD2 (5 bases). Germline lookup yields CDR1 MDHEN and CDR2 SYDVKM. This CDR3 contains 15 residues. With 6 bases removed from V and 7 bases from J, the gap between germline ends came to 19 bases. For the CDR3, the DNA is TGTGCCAGCAGCCACCTCGAGGAGGTCCCTAATGAGCAGTTCTTC. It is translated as CASSHLEEVPNEQFF. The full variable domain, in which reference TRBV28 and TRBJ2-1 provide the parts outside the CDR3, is DVKVTQSSRYLVKRTGEKVFLECVQDMDHENMFWYRQDPGLGLRLIYFSYDVKMKEKGDIPEGYSVSREKKERFSLILESASTNQTSMYLCASSHLEEVPNEQFFGPGTRLTVL.

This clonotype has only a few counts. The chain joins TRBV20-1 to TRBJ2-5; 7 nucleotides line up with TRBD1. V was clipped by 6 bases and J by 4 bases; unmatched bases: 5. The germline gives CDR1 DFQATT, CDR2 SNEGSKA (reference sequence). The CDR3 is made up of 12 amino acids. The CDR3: CSAPPGGETQYF. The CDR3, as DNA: TGCAGTGCCCCACCAGGGGGAGAGACCCAGTACTTC.

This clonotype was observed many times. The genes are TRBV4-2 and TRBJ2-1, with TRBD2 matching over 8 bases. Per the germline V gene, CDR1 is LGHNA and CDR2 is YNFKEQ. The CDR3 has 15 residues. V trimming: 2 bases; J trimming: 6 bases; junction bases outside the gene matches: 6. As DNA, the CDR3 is TGTGCCAGCAGCCAATCACTAGCGGTCCGCAATGAGCAGTTCTTC. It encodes CASSQSLAVRNEQFF.

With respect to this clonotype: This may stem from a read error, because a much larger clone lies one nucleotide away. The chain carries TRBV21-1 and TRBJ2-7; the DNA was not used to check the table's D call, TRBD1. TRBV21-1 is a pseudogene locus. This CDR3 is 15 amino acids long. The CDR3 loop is CASSKTGGWTYDQYF. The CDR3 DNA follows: TGTGCCAGCAGCAAAACAGGGGGATGGACCTACGACCAGTACTTC.

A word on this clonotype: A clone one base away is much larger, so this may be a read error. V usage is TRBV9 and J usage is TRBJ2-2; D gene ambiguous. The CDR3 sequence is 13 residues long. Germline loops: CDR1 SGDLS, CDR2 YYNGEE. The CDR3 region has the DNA TGTGCCAGCGGCGTAGGTCACACCGGGGAGCTGTTTTTT. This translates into CASGVGHTGELFF.

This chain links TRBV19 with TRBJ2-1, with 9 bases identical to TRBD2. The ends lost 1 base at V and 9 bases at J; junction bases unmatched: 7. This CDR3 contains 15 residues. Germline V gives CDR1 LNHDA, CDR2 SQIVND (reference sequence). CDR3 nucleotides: TGTGCCAGTAGTATAGCTCTAGCGGGAATCCTTGAGCAGTTCTTC. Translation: CASSIALAGILEQFF.

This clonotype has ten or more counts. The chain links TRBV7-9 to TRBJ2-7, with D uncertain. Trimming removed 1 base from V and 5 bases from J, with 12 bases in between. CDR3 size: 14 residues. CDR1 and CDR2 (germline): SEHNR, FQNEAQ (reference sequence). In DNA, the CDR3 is TGTGCCAGCAGCTTAGTGGTGGGAACCCACGAGCAGTACTTC. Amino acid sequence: CASSLVVGTHEQYF.

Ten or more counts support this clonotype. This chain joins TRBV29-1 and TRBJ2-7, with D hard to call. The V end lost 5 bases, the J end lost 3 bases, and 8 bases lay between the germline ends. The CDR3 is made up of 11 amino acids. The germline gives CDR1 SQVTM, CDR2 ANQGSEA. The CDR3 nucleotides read TGCAGCGTTCAAGGGTACTACGAGCAGTACTTC. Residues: CSVQGYYEQYF.

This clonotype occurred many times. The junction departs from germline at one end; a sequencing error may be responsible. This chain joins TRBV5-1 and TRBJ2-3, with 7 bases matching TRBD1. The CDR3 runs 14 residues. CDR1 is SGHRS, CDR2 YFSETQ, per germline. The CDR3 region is CASSLGQHPDTQYF. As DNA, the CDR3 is TGCGCCAGCAGTTTGGGACAGCACCCAGATACGCAGTATTTT.

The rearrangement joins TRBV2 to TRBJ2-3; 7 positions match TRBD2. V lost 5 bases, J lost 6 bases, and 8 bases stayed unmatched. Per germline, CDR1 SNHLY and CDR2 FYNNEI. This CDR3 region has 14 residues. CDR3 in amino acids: CASSLFGRPDTQYF. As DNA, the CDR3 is TGTGCCAGCAGTCTGTTCGGGAGGCCCGATACGCAGTATTTT. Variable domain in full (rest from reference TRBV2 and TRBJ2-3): EPEVTQTPSHQVTQMGQEVILRCVPISNHLYFYWYRQILGQKVEFLVSFYNNEISEKSEIFDDQFSVERPDGSNFTLKIRSTKLEDSAMYFCASSLFGRPDTQYFGPGTRLTVL.

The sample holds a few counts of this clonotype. The CDR3 region has the DNA TGTGCCAGCAGTTTAAAGGCAGGGGGCGTCTTTATGAGCTCCTATAATTCACCCCTCCACTTT. Amino acid sequence: CASSLKAGGVFMSSYNSPLHF. This chain connects TRBV27 to TRBJ1-6, with TRBD1 matching over 8 bases. This CDR3 region has 21 residues. J gave up 0 bases and V 2 bases, and 15 bases lay outside the gene matches. The germline gives CDR1 MNHEY, CDR2 SMNVEV (reference sequence).

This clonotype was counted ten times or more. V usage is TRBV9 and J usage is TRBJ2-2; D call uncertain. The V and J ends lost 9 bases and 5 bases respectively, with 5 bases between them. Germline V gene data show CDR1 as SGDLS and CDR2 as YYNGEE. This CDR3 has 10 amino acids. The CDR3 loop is CANFTGELFF. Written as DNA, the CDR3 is TGTGCCAATTTTACCGGGGAGCTGTTTTTT.

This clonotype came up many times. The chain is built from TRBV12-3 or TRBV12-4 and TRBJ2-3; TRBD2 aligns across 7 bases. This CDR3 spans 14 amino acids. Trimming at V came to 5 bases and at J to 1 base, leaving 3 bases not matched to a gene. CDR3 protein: CASSLREGTDTQYF. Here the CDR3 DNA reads TGTGCCAGCAGTCTCCGGGAGGGCACAGATACGCAGTATTTT.

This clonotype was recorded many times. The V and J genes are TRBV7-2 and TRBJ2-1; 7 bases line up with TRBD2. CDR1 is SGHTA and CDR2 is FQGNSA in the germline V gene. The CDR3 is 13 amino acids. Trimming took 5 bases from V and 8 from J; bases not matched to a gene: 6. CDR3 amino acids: CASSPAGRYEQFF. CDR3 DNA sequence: TGTGCCAGCAGCCCAGCGGGACGGTATGAGCAGTTCTTC.

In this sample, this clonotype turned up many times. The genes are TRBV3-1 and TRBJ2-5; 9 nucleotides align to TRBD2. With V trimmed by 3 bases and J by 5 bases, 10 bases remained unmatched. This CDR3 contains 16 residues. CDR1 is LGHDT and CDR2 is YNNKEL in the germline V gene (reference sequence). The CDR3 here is CASSQPRAGGLETQYF. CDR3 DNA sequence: TGTGCCAGCAGCCAGCCCCGTGCGGGAGGGCTCGAGACCCAGTACTTC.